This T cell receptor (beta chain) was identified in a study of T-cell reconstitution after alpha-beta-depleted transplantation in children (TCRdb year 2016). A note on the overall study: T-cell immune reconstitution after TCRalphabeta/CD19-depleted allogeneic hematopoietic cell transplantation in children was quantitatively tracked in the study by means of TCR repertoire profiling. Study-level results and caveats: Hyperexpanded clone frequencies declined over subsequent months; after one year, T-cell counts and TCRbeta diversity were mostly attributed to newly produced T cells. About two months after transplant, the apparently early recovery of alphabetaT-cell counts reportedly depended on just several hundred clones that had expanded rapidly and came from non-depleted graft cells. In some patients, the high TCRbeta diversity seen at day 60 was put down to recipient T cells and intrathymic progenitors that had survived conditioning.

The CDR3 numbers 14 residues from cysteine through phenylalanine. The entry retains the CDR3 DNA only, 42 bases that are in frame from base 1. In the germline V gene, CDR1 corresponds to SNHLY and CDR2 to FYNNEI. V lost 3 bases and J lost 3 bases; the stretch between them is 9 bases long. This clonotype was seen repeatedly, ten times or more. Its antigen is unknown. No per-base quality is available; no much larger clone lies one base away. The label giving this sample's treatment or condition can be read as: allogeneic hematopoietic cell transplantation with graft depleted of TCRalphabeta T cells and CD19 B cells. The transplant recipients were children given TCRalphabeta/CD19-depleted allogeneic hematopoietic cell grafts. Library prep was done by PCR. Reads for this sample came from an Illumina HiSeq 2500. TCR library preparation used molecular barcoding, with unique molecular identifiers applied to normalize quantification of the TCRbeta repertoire. TCRdb trimmed public reads at Q25 via fastp, called clones via MiXCR and kept in-frame beta chains. Rows matching on CDR3 protein sequence are summarized as one entry with the most common DNA and genes. Across this sample there are about 200,000 distinct CDR3 sequences, with around 7.7% seen only once. The ten biggest clones cover 35% of the sample.

This specimen consisted of PBMCs, mostly from graft donor cells, obtained 360 days after TCRalphabeta/CD19-depleted stem cell transplant. The rearrangement joined TRBV2 to TRBJ1-5, with no confidently assigned D gene. The clonotype comes from a male patient aged 2-15 years who had a stem cell transplant for acute myeloid leukemia, so the T cells may come from the graft donor. The DNA sequence is as follows: TGTGCCAGCAGTGATGAGTTTTACAATCAGCCCCAGCATTTT. Translation gives CASSDEFYNQPQHF. The entire variable domain, with the stretches around the CDR3 drawn from the reference TRBV2 and TRBJ1-5 proteins, is EPEVTQTPSHQVTQMGQEVILRCVPISNHLYFYWYRQILGQKVEFLVSFYNNEISEKSEIFDDQFSVERPDGSNFTLKIRSTKLEDSAMYFCASSDEFYNQPQHFGDGTRLSIL.